The 12 T cell receptor beta chains below all came from one sample that was sequenced in a study of cytomegalovirus exposure and HLA in healthy donors. Clones were read by immunoSEQ multiplex PCR, and TCRdb kept only the in-frame ones, dropping some. The top ten clones hold roughly 1.2% of a sample with around 230,000 clones, about 86% of them seen once. Sequenced sample: PBMCs. The source of these receptors is a woman in her thirties in good health and CMV-seropositive.

This clone has more than one count but fewer than ten. J is TRBJ1-2 and V is TRBV28; possibly TRBD1 for D (5 bases). Trimming removed 8 bases from V and 0 bases from J, with 13 bases in between. CDR3 length: 14 residues. Germline loops: CDR1 MDHEN, CDR2 SYDVKM. The CDR3 region is CASGNQGTNYGYTF. For the CDR3, the DNA is TGTGCCAGCGGGAACCAGGGTACTAACTATGGCTACACCTTC.

This clone was recorded a few times. The chain has TRBV30 and TRBJ2-7, with D possibly TRBD1 on 6 matching bases. CDR3 length: 12 residues. The ends were cut back, 1 base at V and 6 bases at J, with 10 bases in the middle. In germline, CDR1 is GTSNPN, CDR2 SVGIG (reference sequence). CDR3 in amino acids: CAWSAGAGEQYF. CDR3 sequence (DNA): TGTGCCTGGAGTGCAGGGGCTGGCGAGCAGTACTTC.

The chain couples TRBV27 to TRBJ1-5; D possibly corresponds to TRBD1 (5 bases). This CDR3 contains 13 residues. Trimming cost V 2 bases and J 8 bases, with 10 bases left between them. CDR1 and CDR2 from the germline V gene are MNHEY and SMNVEV (reference sequence). CDR3 protein: CASSLQGFEPQHF. CDR3 DNA sequence: TGTGCCAGCAGTTTACAGGGTTTTGAGCCCCAGCATTTT.

This clone has a single count. The J gene is TRBJ1-1, the V gene TRBV5-1; possibly TRBD1 for D (5 bases). V lost 4 bases and J 1 base, leaving 17 bases between the germline ends. Looked up from germline, CDR1 is SGHRS and CDR2 is YFSETQ. There are 16 residues in the CDR3. Here the CDR3 DNA reads TGCGCCAGCAGCCTGTCGGGGGAGGTTTGGAACACTGAAGCTTTCTTT. Residues: CASSLSGEVWNTEAFF.

The chain has TRBV5-6 and TRBJ1-4; 12 bases are shared with TRBD1. CDR1 and CDR2 from the germline V gene are SGHDT and YYEEEE. Unmatched junction bases numbered 9, after V lost 4 bases and J lost 8 bases. This CDR3 is 16 amino acids long. CDR3 protein: CASSRRDRGQWEKLFF. The CDR3 coding sequence is TGTGCCAGCAGCCGGCGGGACAGGGGGCAGTGGGAAAAACTGTTTTTT. The full variable domain, rest sourced from reference TRBV5-6 and TRBJ1-4, is DAGVTQSPTHLIKTRGQQVTLRCSPKSGHDTVSWYQQALGQGPQFIFQYYEEEERQRGNFPDRFSGHQFPNYSSELNVNALLLGDSALYLCASSRRDRGQWEKLFFGSGTQLSVL.

The chain is built from TRBV5-6 and TRBJ1-4; a weak D match, TRBD1 (5 bases). This CDR3 is 15 amino acids long. Germline V gene data show CDR1 as SGHDT and CDR2 as YYEEEE. The V end lost 3 bases, the J end lost 8 bases, and 17 bases lay between the germline ends. CDR3 bases: TGTGCCAGCAGCTCCAGTCGAACGGGGGTCGAAAAACTGTTTTTT. Amino acids: CASSSSRTGVEKLFF.

This chain links TRBV5-6 with TRBJ1-2; a possible D gene is TRBD1 (5 bases). This CDR3 has 12 residues. Germline V CDR1 and CDR2: SGHDT, YYEEEE. The V gene lost 4 bases and the J gene lost 5 bases, with 9 bases spanning the gap. CDR3 nucleotide sequence: TGTGCCAGCAGCACGACAGCTTATGGCTACACCTTC. It codes for CASSTTAYGYTF.

The gene calls are TRBV28 and TRBJ1-4, with D possibly being TRBD1 (5 bases). V lost 3 bases and J 14 bases, leaving 10 bases between the germline ends. Germline CDR1 and CDR2: MDHEN and SYDVKM. The CDR3 is made up of 11 amino acids. The CDR3 nucleotides are TGTGCCAGCAGTTTTCAGGGAAACCTGTTTTTT. It is translated as CASSFQGNLFF.

This clone was observed a handful of times. V usage is TRBV27 and J usage is TRBJ2-7, with TRBD1 identical over 10 bases. The V segment lost 5 bases and the J segment 3 bases; nucleotides outside the gene matches: 7. Germline assignment: CDR1 MNHEY and CDR2 SMNVEV (reference sequence). This CDR3 comprises 15 residues. The CDR3 loop is CASSPPGQGNYEQYF. DNA of the CDR3: TGTGCCAGCAGTCCGCCGGGACAGGGGAACTACGAGCAGTACTTC.

The chain carries TRBV14 and TRBJ2-7; TRBD1 aligns across 10 bases. The junction had 6 bases not matched to a gene; V was cut back by 4 bases and J by 3 bases. Germline V gene sequence: CDR1 SGHDN, CDR2 FVKESK. The CDR3 spans 15 residues. The CDR3 nucleotides are TGTGCCAGCAGCCTCGGGGGACAGGGGATCTACGAGCAGTACTTC. It yields the protein CASSLGGQGIYEQYF.

The chain employs TRBV21-1 and TRBJ2-7; the D call TRBD2 from the table was never checked on the DNA. TRBV21-1 is annotated as a pseudogene. The CDR3 runs to 12 residues. DNA of the CDR3: TGTGCCAGCAACCTGTCGGGAAACGAGCAGTACTTC. Translation: CASNLSGNEQYF.

This clone came up a few times. V usage is TRBV6-5 and J usage is TRBJ1-1; the D gene is possibly TRBD1 (5 bases). V was pared by 5 bases and J by 4 bases, with 11 bases between. Germline CDR1 MNHEY, CDR2 SVGAGI. The CDR3 is 13 amino acids. The CDR3 DNA is TGTGCCAGCAGTAGGGGCACAGGCACTGAAGCTTTCTTT. This translates into CASSRGTGTEAFF.